The next 8 T cell receptor beta chains were all read from a single sample in a study of shared clonotypes between healthy human individuals. Assay used: immunoSEQ multiplex PCR; TCRdb lists only in-frame clones, some missing. The repertoire holds over a million clones, with about 75% as singletons. The sequencing input was memory CD4+ T cells sorted from blood. Documented subset: CD45RA-negative fraction. The receptors were sampled from a man younger than 30 in good health.

This chain joins TRBV10-2 and TRBJ2-7, with 8 bases that match TRBD1. The CDR3 is 16 amino acids. Germline CDR1 is WSHSY and CDR2 is SAAADI. V dropped 0 bases and J dropped 6; count of bases not matched to a gene: 10. The CDR3 region is CASSESGQGARGEQYF. CDR3 sequence (DNA): TGCGCCAGCAGTGAGTCTGGGCAGGGGGCTCGGGGCGAGCAGTACTTC.

This clone was observed once. V is TRBV11-3 and J is TRBJ1-1, with D possibly being TRBD1 (5 bases). V was pared by 3 bases and J by 1 base, with 9 bases between. This CDR3 spans 14 amino acids. Germline-derived CDR1 and CDR2 are SGHNT and YENEEA. The CDR3 DNA reads as TGTGCCAGCAGCTTCGACAGAAAGAACACTGAAGCTTTCTTT. This translates into CASSFDRKNTEAFF.

The chain links TRBV10-3 to TRBJ2-5, with a tentative D call TRBD1 (6 bases). Germline-derived CDR1 and CDR2 are ENHRY and SYGVKD. The CDR3 consists of 12 residues. V lost 6 bases to trimming and J lost 5 bases, with 10 bases between them. The chain's CDR3 is CAISQGKETQYF. DNA for the CDR3: TGTGCCATCAGCCAGGGGAAGGAGACCCAGTACTTC.

J is TRBJ2-2 and V is TRBV5-4; D might be TRBD1 or TRBD2, each matching 5 bases. Germline assignment: CDR1 SGHNT and CDR2 YYREEE (reference sequence). Trimming removed 1 base at V and 4 bases at J, with 11 bases between. The CDR3 consists of 15 residues. CDR3 loop: CASSLPGTITGELFF. The CDR3 region has the DNA TGTGCCAGCAGCTTGCCAGGGACGATCACCGGGGAGCTGTTTTTT.

The chain links TRBV30 to TRBJ1-4; no firm D call. Trimming left V 3 bases short and J 1 base short, with 15 bases between. Germline V lookup: CDR1 GTSNPN, CDR2 SVGIG (reference sequence). The CDR3 is 16 amino acids. CDR3 DNA sequence: TGTGCCTGGAGCTTCACAAACGGGGTAACTAATGAAAAACTGTTTTTT. Its translation: CAWSFTNGVTNEKLFF.

This clone occurred a few times. The CDR3 nucleotides are TGCGCCAGCAGTGACTGGGAGTATGGCTACACCTTC. Its protein is CASSDWEYGYTF. V and J are TRBV10-1 and TRBJ1-2; no definite D call. Germline V gene lookup returns CDR1 WNHNN and CDR2 SYGVQD (reference sequence). This CDR3 comprises 12 residues. The germline V and J ends were trimmed by 3 bases and 5 bases, with 7 bases remaining between them.

The V call is TRBV19, the J call TRBJ1-2; TRBD1 matches 8 bases. This CDR3 is 14 amino acids long. Germline CDR1 LNHDA, CDR2 SQIVND (reference sequence). Unmatched junction bases numbered 5, after V lost 4 bases and J lost 4 bases. The CDR3 nucleotides are TGTGCCAGTAGTACGCAGGGGGCCGGCTATGGCTACACCTTC. The encoded protein is CASSTQGAGYGYTF.

The V gene is TRBV6-1, the J gene TRBJ1-2; D not certain. Germline V gene lookup returns CDR1 MNHNS and CDR2 SASEGT. There are 10 residues in the CDR3. Trimming removed 4 bases from V and 6 bases from J, with 3 bases in between. The CDR3 nucleotides are TGTGCCAGCAGTGTGAATGGCTACACCTTC. Protein: CASSVNGYTF.